These 3 T cell receptor beta chains were all obtained from the same sample, sequenced in a study of blood T cell repertoires in COVID-19. Assay: immunoSEQ multiplex PCR; the TCRdb copy retains only in-frame clones and omits some. The table lists 300,000 to 400,000 clones, approximately 87% of them singletons. Sequences were obtained from peripheral blood. The receptors come from a woman between 45 and 65 years old with active or convalescent COVID-19.

About this clone itself: Other nucleotide sequences in the sample specify the same CDR3. The chain uses TRBV12-3 or TRBV12-4 and TRBJ1-1; the D is unclear. The ends were cut back, 3 bases at V and 5 bases at J, with 10 bases in the middle. The CDR3 is 13 amino acids. The CDR3 loop reads CASSFRGGTEAFF. CDR3 nucleotides: TGTGCCAGCAGTTTCCGGGGAGGGACTGAAGCTTTCTTT.

The chain carries TRBV30 and TRBJ2-5; no reliable D call. The CDR3 loop spans 14 amino acids. Trimming took off 2 bases at V and 4 bases at J, with 14 bases between the two ends. Germline V lookup: CDR1 GTSNPN, CDR2 SVGIG (reference sequence). CDR3 nucleotides: TGTGCCTGGAGTCCCAGAAATAGAGGAGAGACCCAGTACTTC. Protein: CAWSPRNRGETQYF.

The CDR3 reads CASSEVFRAKDNEQFF. Here the CDR3 DNA reads TGTGCCAGCAGTGAAGTTTTCAGGGCAAAGGACAATGAGCAGTTCTTC. The genes are TRBV2 and TRBJ2-1; tentative D call: TRBD1 (5 bases). The V end was cut by 1 base, the J end by 5 bases, with 15 bases between. CDR1 and CDR2 from the germline V gene are SNHLY and FYNNEI. The CDR3 is made up of 16 amino acids.